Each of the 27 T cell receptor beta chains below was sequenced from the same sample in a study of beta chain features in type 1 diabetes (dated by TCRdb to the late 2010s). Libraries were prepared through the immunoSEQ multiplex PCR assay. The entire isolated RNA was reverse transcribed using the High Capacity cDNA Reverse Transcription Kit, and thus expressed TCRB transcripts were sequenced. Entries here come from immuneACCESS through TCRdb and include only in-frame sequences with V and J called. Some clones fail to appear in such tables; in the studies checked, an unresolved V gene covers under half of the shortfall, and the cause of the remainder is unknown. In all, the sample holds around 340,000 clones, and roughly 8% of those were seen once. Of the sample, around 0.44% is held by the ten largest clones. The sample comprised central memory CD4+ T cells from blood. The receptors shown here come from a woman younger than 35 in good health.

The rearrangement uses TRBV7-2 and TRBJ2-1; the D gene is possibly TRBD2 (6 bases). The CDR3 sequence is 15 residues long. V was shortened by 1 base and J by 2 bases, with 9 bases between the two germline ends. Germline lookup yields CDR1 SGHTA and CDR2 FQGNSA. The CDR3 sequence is CASSLVGGPYNEQFF. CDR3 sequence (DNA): TGTGCCAGCAGCTTAGTCGGAGGGCCCTACAATGAGCAGTTCTTC. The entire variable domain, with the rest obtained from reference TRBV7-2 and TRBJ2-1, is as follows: GAGVSQSPSNKVTEKGKDVELRCDPISGHTALYWYRQSLGQGLEFLIYFQGNSAPDKSGLPSDRFSAERTGGSVSTLTIQRTQQEDSAVYLCASSLVGGPYNEQFFGPGTRLTVL.

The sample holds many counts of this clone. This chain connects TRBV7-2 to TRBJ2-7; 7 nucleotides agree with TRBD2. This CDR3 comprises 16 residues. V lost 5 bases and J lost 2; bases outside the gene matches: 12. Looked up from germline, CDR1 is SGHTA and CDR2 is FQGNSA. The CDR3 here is CASSQLPRDYPYEQYF. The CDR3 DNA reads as TGTGCCAGCAGCCAGTTACCGCGGGACTACCCCTACGAGCAGTACTTC.

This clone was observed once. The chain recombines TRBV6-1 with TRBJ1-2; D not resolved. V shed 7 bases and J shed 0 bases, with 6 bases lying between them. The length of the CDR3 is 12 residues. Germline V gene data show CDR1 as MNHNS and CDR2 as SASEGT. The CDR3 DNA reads TGTGCCAGCAACCCGACTAACTATGGCTACACCTTC. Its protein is CASNPTNYGYTF.

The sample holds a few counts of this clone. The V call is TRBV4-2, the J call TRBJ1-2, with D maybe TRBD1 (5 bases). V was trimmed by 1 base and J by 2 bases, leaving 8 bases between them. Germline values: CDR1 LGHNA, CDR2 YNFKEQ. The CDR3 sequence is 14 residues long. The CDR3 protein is CASSQGEGNYGYTF. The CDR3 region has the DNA TGTGCCAGCAGCCAAGGGGAGGGGAACTATGGCTACACCTTC.

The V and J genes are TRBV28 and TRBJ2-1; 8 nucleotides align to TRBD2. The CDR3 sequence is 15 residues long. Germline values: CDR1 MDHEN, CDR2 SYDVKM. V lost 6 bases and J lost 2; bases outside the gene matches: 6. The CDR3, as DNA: TGTGCCAGCAGCCGCCCGGGACTAGCCTACAATGAGCAGTTCTTC. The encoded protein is CASSRPGLAYNEQFF.

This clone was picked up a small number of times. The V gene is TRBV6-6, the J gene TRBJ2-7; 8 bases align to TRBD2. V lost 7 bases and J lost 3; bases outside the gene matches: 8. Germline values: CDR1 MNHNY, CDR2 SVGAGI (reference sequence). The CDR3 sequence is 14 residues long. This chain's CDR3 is CASKKAGGLYEQYF. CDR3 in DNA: TGTGCCAGCAAAAAGGCGGGAGGCCTCTACGAGCAGTACTTC.

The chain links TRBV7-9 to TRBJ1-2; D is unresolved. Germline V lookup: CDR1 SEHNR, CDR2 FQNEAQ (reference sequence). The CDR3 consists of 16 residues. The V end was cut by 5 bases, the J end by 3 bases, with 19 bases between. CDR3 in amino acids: CASSHTMAEGYYGYTF. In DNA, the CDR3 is TGTGCCAGCAGCCATACCATGGCCGAGGGCTACTATGGCTACACCTTC.

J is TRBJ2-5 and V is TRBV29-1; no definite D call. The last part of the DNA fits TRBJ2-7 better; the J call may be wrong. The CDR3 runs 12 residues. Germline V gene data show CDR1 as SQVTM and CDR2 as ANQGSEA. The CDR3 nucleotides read TGCAGCGTTGAGGTGGGTTCCTACGAGCAGTACTTC. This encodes CSVEVGSYEQYF.

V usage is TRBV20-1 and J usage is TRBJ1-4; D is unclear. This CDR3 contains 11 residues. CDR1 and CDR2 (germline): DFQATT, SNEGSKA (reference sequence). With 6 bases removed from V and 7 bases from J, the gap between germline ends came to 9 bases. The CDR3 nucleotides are TGCAGTGCCGAGTGGGGTGAAAAACTGTTTTTT. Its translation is CSAEWGEKLFF.

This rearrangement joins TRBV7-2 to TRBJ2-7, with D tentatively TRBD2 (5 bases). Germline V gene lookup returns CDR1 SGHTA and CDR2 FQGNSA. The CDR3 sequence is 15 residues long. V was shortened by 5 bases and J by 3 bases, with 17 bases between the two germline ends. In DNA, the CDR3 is TGTGCCAGCAGCCGAGGGTGGGAGAAGGGCTACGAGCAGTACTTC. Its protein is CASSRGWEKGYEQYF.

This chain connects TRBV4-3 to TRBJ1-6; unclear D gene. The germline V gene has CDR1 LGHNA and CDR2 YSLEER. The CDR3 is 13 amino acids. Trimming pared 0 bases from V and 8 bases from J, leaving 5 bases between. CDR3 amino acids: CASSQERHSPLHF. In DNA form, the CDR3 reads TGCGCCAGCAGCCAAGAGAGGCATTCACCCCTCCACTTT.

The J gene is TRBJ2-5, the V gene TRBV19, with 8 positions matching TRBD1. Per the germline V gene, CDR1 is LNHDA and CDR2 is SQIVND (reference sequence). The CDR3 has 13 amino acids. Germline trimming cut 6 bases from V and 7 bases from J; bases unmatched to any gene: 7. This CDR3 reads CASSPTGAATQYF. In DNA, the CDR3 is TGTGCCAGTAGCCCGACAGGGGCCGCGACCCAGTACTTC. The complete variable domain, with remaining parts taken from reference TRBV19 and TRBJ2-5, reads DGGITQSPKYLFRKEGQNVTLSCEQNLNHDAMYWYRQDPGQGLRLIYYSQIVNDFQKGDIAEGYSVSREKKESFPLTVTSAQKNPTAFYLCASSPTGAATQYFGPGTRLLVL.

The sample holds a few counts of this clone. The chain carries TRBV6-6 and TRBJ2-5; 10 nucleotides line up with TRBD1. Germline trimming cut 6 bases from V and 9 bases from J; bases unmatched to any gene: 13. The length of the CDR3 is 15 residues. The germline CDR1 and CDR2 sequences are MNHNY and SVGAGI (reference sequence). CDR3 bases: TGTGCCAGCAGCTCCGGGACAGGGGTCACGGGGCCCCAGTACTTC. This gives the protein CASSSGTGVTGPQYF.

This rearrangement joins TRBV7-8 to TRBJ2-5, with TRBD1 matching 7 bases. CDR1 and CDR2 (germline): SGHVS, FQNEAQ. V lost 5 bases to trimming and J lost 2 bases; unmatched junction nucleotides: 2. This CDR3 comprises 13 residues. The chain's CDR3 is CASSGTVQETQYF. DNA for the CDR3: TGTGCCAGCAGCGGGACAGTGCAAGAGACCCAGTACTTC. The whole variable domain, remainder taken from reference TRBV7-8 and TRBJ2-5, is GAGVSQSPRYKVAKRGQDVALRCDPISGHVSLFWYQQALGQGPEFLTYFQNEAQLDKSGLPSDRFFAERPEGSVSTLKIQRTQQEDSAVYLCASSGTVQETQYFGPGTRLLVL.

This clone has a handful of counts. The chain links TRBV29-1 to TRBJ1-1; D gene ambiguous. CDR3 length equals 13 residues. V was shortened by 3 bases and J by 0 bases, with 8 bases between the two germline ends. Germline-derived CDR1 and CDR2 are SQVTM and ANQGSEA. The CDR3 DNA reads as TGCAGCGTTGAGGTAGGGCTGAACACTGAAGCTTTCTTT. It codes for CSVEVGLNTEAFF. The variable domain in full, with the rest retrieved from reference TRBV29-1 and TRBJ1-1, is SAVISQKPSRDICQRGTSLTIQCQVDSQVTMMFWYRQQPGQSLTLIATANQGSEATYESGFVIDKFPISRPNLTFSTLTVSNMSPEDSSIYLCSVEVGLNTEAFFGQGTRLTVV.

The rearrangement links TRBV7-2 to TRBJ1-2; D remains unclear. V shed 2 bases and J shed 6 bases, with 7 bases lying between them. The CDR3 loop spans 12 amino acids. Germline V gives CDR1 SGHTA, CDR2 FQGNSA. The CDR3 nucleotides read TGTGCCAGCAGCTTAATTGCGGATGGCTACACCTTC. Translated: CASSLIADGYTF.

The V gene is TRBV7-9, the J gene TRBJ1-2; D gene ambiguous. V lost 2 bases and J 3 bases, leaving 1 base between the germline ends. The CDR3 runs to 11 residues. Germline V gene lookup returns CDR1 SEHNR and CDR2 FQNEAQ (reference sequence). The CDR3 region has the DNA TGTGCCAGCAGCTTACACTATGGCTACACCTTC. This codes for CASSLHYGYTF.

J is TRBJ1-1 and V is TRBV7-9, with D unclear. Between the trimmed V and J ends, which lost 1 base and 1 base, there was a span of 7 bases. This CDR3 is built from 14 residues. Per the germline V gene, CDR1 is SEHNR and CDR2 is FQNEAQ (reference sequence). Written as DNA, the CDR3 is TGTGCCAGCAGCTTAGGTAGTCGGAACACTGAAGCTTTCTTT. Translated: CASSLGSRNTEAFF.

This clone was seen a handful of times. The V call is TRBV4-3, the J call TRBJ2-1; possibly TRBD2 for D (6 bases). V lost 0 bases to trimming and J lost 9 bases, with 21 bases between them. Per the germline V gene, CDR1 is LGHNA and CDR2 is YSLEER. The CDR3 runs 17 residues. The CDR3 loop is CASSQDPVGGDRFEQFF. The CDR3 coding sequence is TGCGCCAGCAGCCAAGATCCCGTGGGCGGGGATCGGTTTGAGCAGTTCTTC.

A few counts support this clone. The CDR3 coding sequence is TGCAGCGTGGTCCCGGGGGCCAAAAACATTCAGTACTTC. Its translation is CSVVPGAKNIQYF. The genes are TRBV29-1 and TRBJ2-4; the D gene is possibly TRBD2 (5 bases). V lost 6 bases to trimming and J lost 1 base, with 10 bases between them. This CDR3 is built from 13 residues. Germline CDR1 SQVTM, CDR2 ANQGSEA.

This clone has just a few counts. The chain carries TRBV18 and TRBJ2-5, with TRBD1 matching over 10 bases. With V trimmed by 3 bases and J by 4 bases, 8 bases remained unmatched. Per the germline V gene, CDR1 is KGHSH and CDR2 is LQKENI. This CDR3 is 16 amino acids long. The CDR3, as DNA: TGTGCCAGCTCACCGTCGACAGGGGGCCGACGAGAGACCCAGTACTTC. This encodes CASSPSTGGRRETQYF.

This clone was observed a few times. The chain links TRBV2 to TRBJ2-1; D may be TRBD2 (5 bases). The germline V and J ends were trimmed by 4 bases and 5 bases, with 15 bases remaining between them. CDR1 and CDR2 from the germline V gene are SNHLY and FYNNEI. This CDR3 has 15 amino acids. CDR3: CASSVQSGSNNEQFF. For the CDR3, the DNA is TGTGCCAGCAGTGTTCAGAGCGGTTCAAACAATGAGCAGTTCTTC.

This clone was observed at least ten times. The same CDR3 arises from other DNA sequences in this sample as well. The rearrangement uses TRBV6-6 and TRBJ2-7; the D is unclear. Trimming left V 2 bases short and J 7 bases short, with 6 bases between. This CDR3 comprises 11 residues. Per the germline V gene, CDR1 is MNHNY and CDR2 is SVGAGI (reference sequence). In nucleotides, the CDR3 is TGTGCCAGCAGTTACAAGGGTGAGCAGTACTTC. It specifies CASSYKGEQYF.

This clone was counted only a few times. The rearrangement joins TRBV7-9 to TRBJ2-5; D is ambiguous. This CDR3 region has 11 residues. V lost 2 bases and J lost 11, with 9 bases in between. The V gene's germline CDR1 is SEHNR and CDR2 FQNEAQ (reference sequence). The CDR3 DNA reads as TGTGCCAGCAGCTTAAGCCAGATGCAGTACTTC. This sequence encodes CASSLSQMQYF.

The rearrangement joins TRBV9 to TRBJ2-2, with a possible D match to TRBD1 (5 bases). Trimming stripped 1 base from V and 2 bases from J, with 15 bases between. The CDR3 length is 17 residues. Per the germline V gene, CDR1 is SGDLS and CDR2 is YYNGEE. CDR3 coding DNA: TGTGCCAGCAGCGTAAGGGGTACAGGACACAACACCGGGGAGCTGTTTTTT. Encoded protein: CASSVRGTGHNTGELFF.

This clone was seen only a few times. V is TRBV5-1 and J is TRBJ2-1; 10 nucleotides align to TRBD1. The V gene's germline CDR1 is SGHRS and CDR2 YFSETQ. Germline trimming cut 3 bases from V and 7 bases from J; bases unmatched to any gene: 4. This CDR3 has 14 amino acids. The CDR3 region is CASSYGTGANEQFF. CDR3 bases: TGCGCCAGCAGCTACGGGACAGGGGCGAATGAGCAGTTCTTC.

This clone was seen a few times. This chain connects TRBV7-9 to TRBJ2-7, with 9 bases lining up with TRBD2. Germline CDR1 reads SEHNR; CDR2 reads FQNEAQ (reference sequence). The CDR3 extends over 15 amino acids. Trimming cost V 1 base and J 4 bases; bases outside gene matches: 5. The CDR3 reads CASSLVASGAYEQYF. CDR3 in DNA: TGTGCCAGCAGCTTAGTAGCTAGCGGGGCATACGAGCAGTACTTC.